This T cell receptor beta chain appears in the sequencing data of a study of cytomegalovirus exposure and HLA in healthy donors. General observations from the study: In a later analysis, TCR beta V- and J-gene trimming was associated with a missense DCLRE1C variant. Accurate prediction of HLA-A and HLA-B alleles (for most subjects) was reportedly achieved from TCR beta sequences.

A multiplex PCR was run with 60 Vbeta primers and 13 Jbeta primers. Clones were read by immunoSEQ multiplex PCR, and TCRdb kept only the in-frame ones, dropping some. Among about 190,000 clones, around 81% were seen once, and the ten largest hold about 2.2%. Turning to this clone: Its antigen is unidentified.

V lost 0 bases, J lost 6 bases, and 5 bases stayed unmatched. The V gene's germline CDR1 is MNHNY and CDR2 SVGAGI (reference sequence). The CDR3 is 16 amino acids. The TCR comes from a woman aged 25-40 years in good health and CMV-seronegative. The rearrangement uses TRBV6-6 and TRBJ1-6; TRBD1 agrees at 7 bases. Sequencing used PBMCs. The CDR3 DNA sequence: TGTGCCAGCAGTTACTCTGGAGGACAGGTTAATTCACCCCTCCACTTT. Protein sequence: CASSYSGGQVNSPLHF.